Listed below are T cell receptor beta chains from one sample, sequenced in a study of PD-L1 blockade in urothelial cancer. Method: immunoSEQ multiplex PCR; TCRdb's copy keeps in-frame clones and lacks some. The sample shows roughly 63,000 clones, around 86% of them seen only once. This sample comprised PBMCs, obtained around atezolizumab (anti-PD-L1) treatment. The receptor source for this set is a man aged 65 to 79 with urothelial cancer. Both conserved end residues are part of each CDR3. D genes are given only for firm matches. The size field is filled for only some rows; it gives once, few, many or a size class.

size	D	V	J	CDR3	DNA
NA	TRBD1	TRBV6-1	TRBJ2-2	CAGTRDRGYTGELFF	TGTGCCGGGACTAGGGACAGGGGTTACACCGGGGAGCTGTTTTTT
NA	NA	TRBV9	TRBJ2-1	CASSRGRRNEQFF	TGTGCCAGCAGCCGGGGAAGGAGGAATGAGCAGTTCTTC
once	TRBD1	TRBV28	TRBJ1-5	CASSSDRGNQPQHF	TGTGCCAGCAGTTCCGACAGGGGCAATCAGCCCCAGCATTTT
NA	NA	TRBV6-1	TRBJ2-7	CASRAPTFYEQYF	TGTGCCAGCAGGGCTCCCACGTTCTACGAGCAGTACTTC
few	NA	TRBV30	TRBJ2-3	CAWSWPPRLRTDTQYF	TGTGCCTGGAGTTGGCCCCCCCGTCTCCGCACAGATACGCAGTATTTT
NA	NA	TRBV19	TRBJ1-1	CASSTPSGHLNTEAFF	TGTGCCAGTAGTACACCATCGGGACATTTGAACACTGAAGCTTTCTTT
NA	TRBD1	TRBV5-1	TRBJ1-1	CASSRDSPSLNTEAFF	TGCGCCAGCAGCCGGGACAGTCCCTCCCTGAACACTGAAGCTTTCTTT
NA	TRBD2	TRBV25-1	TRBJ2-3	CASSEYQSGLAGAYTQYF	TGTGCCAGCAGTGAATATCAATCGGGACTAGCGGGAGCTTATACGCAGTATTTT
NA	NA	TRBV10-1	TRBJ1-5	CASSAQVSQPQHF	TGCGCCAGCAGTGCCCAGGTTTCACAGCCCCAGCATTTT
once	TRBD2	TRBV11-1	TRBJ2-1	CASSPRLASGRIEQFF	TGTGCCAGCAGCCCCCGGTTGGCTAGCGGGAGAATTGAGCAGTTCTTC
NA	NA	TRBV2	TRBJ2-3	CASSTRWDTQYF	TGTGCCAGCAGTACGAGGTGGGATACGCAGTATTTT
NA	TRBD2	TRBV19	TRBJ2-1	CASSGLAGGSYNEQFF	TGTGCCAGTAGCGGACTAGCGGGAGGGTCCTACAATGAGCAGTTCTTC
NA	NA	TRBV6-5	TRBJ1-2	CASSYSTQGGDYGYTF	TGTGCCAGCAGTTACTCGACACAGGGTGGTGACTATGGCTACACCTTC
NA	TRBD1	TRBV23-1	TRBJ2-3	CASSPGTVSTDTQYF	TGCGCCAGCAGCCCCGGGACAGTTAGCACAGATACGCAGTATTTT
once	NA	TRBV27	TRBJ2-5	CASSLRGGRETQYF	TGTGCCAGCAGTTTAAGGGGGGGGAGGGAGACCCAGTACTTC
once	NA	TRBV5-1	TRBJ2-1	CASSLRLEGNEQFF	TGCGCCAGCAGCTTGAGACTCGAGGGCAATGAGCAGTTCTTC
NA	NA	TRBV12-5	TRBJ2-2	CASASGANTGELFF	TGTGCTAGTGCCTCGGGGGCGAACACCGGGGAGCTGTTTTTT
once	TRBD1	TRBV6-5	TRBJ2-7	CASSRTGGTGEQYF	TGTGCCAGCAGCAGGACAGGGGGCACGGGCGAGCAGTACTTC
NA	TRBD1	TRBV5-4	TRBJ1-2	CASSLAGQGTPNYGYTF	TGTGCCAGCAGCTTAGCGGGACAGGGGACACCTAACTATGGCTACACCTTC
NA	NA	TRBV5-1	TRBJ1-3	CASRPSGSGNTIYF	TGCGCCAGCAGACCCTCAGGGTCTGGAAACACCATATATTTT
NA	NA	TRBV18	TRBJ2-2	CASSPRQNTGELFF	TGTGCCAGCTCACCAAGACAGAACACCGGGGAGCTGTTTTTT
NA	TRBD2	TRBV10-3	TRBJ2-3	CASSGLAGSTDTQYF	TGTGCCAGCTCCGGACTAGCGGGGAGCACAGATACGCAGTATTTT
NA	TRBD1	TRBV19	TRBJ1-1	CASSLGQGWGTEAFF	TGTGCCAGTAGTCTAGGACAGGGATGGGGCACTGAAGCTTTCTTT
NA	NA	TRBV28	TRBJ1-1	CASSSVRGRGTEAFF	TGTGCCAGCAGTTCCGTAAGGGGGAGGGGCACTGAAGCTTTCTTT
NA	NA	TRBV5-1	TRBJ1-2	CASSLGIGRDGYTF	TGCGCCAGCAGCCTTGGGATAGGGCGGGATGGCTACACCTTC
NA	TRBD1	TRBV5-1	TRBJ1-1	CASSLGGQGNTEAFF	TGCGCCAGCAGCTTGGGTGGACAGGGGAACACTGAAGCTTTCTTT
NA	TRBD1	TRBV18	TRBJ2-5	CASSGQGDETQYF	TGTGCCAGCTCAGGACAGGGAGACGAGACCCAGTACTTC
NA	NA	TRBV13	TRBJ2-7	CASSLAGRGYEQYF	TGTGCCAGCAGCTTAGCGGGCAGGGGCTACGAGCAGTACTTC
NA	TRBD2	TRBV7-3	TRBJ2-7	CASSLNSGGYEQYF	TGTGCCAGCAGCTTAAACAGCGGGGGCTACGAGCAGTACTTC
NA	NA	TRBV5-1	TRBJ2-7	CASTDSYEQYF	TGCGCCAGCACAGACAGCTACGAGCAGTACTTC
few	NA	TRBV9	TRBJ2-7	CASSPRFEAYEQYF	TGTGCCAGCAGCCCCCGATTTGAGGCTTACGAGCAGTACTTC
few	NA	TRBV20-1	TRBJ1-1	CSATSNTEAFF	TGCAGTGCTACGTCTAACACTGAAGCTTTCTTT
NA	NA	TRBV6-4	TRBJ2-6	CASSEEGTSYSGANVLTF	TGTGCCAGCAGTGAGGAGGGTACATCTTACTCTGGGGCCAACGTCCTGACTTTC
NA	NA	TRBV7-2	TRBJ2-7	CASSLDPLATAQYF	TGTGCCAGCAGCTTAGACCCCCTAGCTACTGCGCAGTACTTC
NA	NA	TRBV5-1	TRBJ2-2	CASSLELLTGELFF	TGCGCCAGCAGCTTAGAATTACTCACCGGGGAGCTGTTTTTT
NA	TRBD1	TRBV2	TRBJ1-2	CASSGQGVYGYTF	TGTGCCAGCAGCGGACAGGGCGTTTATGGCTACACCTTC
once	NA	TRBV5-1	TRBJ1-5	CASSLAGINGQPQHF	TGCGCCAGCAGCTTGGCAGGGATTAACGGACAGCCCCAGCATTTT
NA	TRBD1	TRBV6-1	TRBJ2-7	CASRQGQQSYEQYF	TGTGCCAGCAGGCAGGGACAGCAATCCTACGAGCAGTACTTC
NA	NA	TRBV6-5	TRBJ2-2	CASRTTGTTGELFF	TGTGCCAGCAGAACCACAGGGACCACCGGGGAGCTGTTTTTT
NA	TRBD1	TRBV6-4	TRBJ2-1	CASSDQGTGGNEQFF	TGTGCCAGCAGTGACCAAGGGACAGGGGGCAATGAGCAGTTCTTC
NA	TRBD2	TRBV7-3	TRBJ2-1	CASSLGLADYNEQFF	TGTGCCAGCAGCTTAGGTCTAGCGGACTACAATGAGCAGTTCTTC
NA	TRBD2	TRBV11-2	TRBJ2-7	CASSSISGRAYEQYF	TGTGCCAGCAGCTCAATTAGCGGGAGGGCCTACGAGCAGTACTTC
NA	TRBD2	TRBV9	TRBJ2-3	CASSPRLAASTDTQYF	TGTGCCAGCAGCCCTCGACTAGCTGCTAGCACAGATACGCAGTATTTT
NA	NA	TRBV5-4	TRBJ2-3	CASSPRTGDTDTQYF	TGTGCCAGCAGTCCAAGAACAGGAGACACAGATACGCAGTATTTT
NA	NA	TRBV21-1	TRBJ1-4	CASRRYYKVHNEKLFF	TGTGCCAGCAGGCGCTACTACAAGGTGCATAATGAAAAACTGTTTTTT